This record looks at one TCR beta chain sequence and its context. This sample is drawn from a study of sequential checkpoint blockade in melanoma. Study as a whole: Patients were randomized 1:1 to nivolumab-then-ipilimumab or ipilimumab-then-nivolumab first-line.

As for treatment: randomized to nivolumab then ipilimumab (arm A) or the reverse (arm B). The table came from immunoSEQ multiplex PCR; TCRdb's copy has only in-frame clones and leaves some out. Altogether over 10,000 clones are present, around 70% being singletons, with the ten largest covering 20% to 30%. CDR3 length equals 15 residues. Trimming cost V 5 bases and J 5 bases; bases outside gene matches: 11. Germline V gives CDR1 SNHLY, CDR2 FYNNEI. The chain joins TRBV2 to TRBJ2-7; TRBD2 agrees at 8 bases. The sequence was obtained from a human donor with melanoma. The specimen was CD8+ T cells sorted from blood (inferred from file names), collected from a patient given nivolumab and ipilimumab in sequence. This CDR3 reads CASSRFGREVDEQYF. The CDR3 DNA is TGTGCCAGCAGTCGCTTTGGGCGGGAGGTCGACGAGCAGTACTTC. Together with reference TRBV2 and TRBJ2-7, the CDR3 gives the full variable domain: EPEVTQTPSHQVTQMGQEVILRCVPISNHLYFYWYRQILGQKVEFLVSFYNNEISEKSEIFDDQFSVERPDGSNFTLKIRSTKLEDSAMYFCASSRFGREVDEQYFGPGTRLTVT.